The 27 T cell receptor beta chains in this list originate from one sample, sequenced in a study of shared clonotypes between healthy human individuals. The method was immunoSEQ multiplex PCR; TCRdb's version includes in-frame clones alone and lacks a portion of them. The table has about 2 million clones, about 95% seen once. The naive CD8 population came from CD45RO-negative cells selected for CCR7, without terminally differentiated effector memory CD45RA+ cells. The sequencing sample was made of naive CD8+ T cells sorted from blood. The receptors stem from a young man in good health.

CDR3 amino acids: CAWSVDGESVYGYTF. CDR3 DNA: TGTGCCTGGAGTGTAGACGGGGAGTCCGTCTATGGCTACACCTTC. This rearrangement joins TRBV30 to TRBJ1-2; D remains ambiguous. This CDR3 has 15 amino acids. CDR1 is GTSNPN and CDR2 is SVGIG in the germline V gene (reference sequence). V lost 0 bases, J lost 4 bases, and 15 bases lay in between.

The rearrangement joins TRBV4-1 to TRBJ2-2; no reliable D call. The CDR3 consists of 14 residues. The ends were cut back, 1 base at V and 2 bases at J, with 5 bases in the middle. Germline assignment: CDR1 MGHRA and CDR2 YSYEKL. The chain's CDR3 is CASSQGHNTGELFF. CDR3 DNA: TGCGCCAGCAGCCAAGGCCACAACACCGGGGAGCTGTTTTTT.

CDR3 DNA: TGTGCCAGCAGCTTAATTACAGTTGAAAAACTGTTTTTT. Protein sequence: CASSLITVEKLFF. The chain combines TRBV7-9 with TRBJ1-4; D remains unclear. Trimming left V 2 bases short and J 7 bases short, with 8 bases between. This CDR3 comprises 13 residues. Germline assignment: CDR1 SEHNR and CDR2 FQNEAQ (reference sequence).

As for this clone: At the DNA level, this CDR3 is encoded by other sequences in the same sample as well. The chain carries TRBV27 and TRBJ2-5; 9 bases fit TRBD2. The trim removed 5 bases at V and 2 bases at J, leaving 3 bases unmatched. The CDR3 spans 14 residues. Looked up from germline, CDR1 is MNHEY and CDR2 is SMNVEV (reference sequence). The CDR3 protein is CASSQGLAQETQYF. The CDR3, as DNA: TGTGCCAGCAGTCAGGGACTAGCTCAAGAGACCCAGTACTTC.

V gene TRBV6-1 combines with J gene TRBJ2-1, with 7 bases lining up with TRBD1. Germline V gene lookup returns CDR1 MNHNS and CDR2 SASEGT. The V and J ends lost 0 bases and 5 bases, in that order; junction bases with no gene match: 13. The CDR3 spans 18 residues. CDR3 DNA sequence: TGTGCCAGCAGTGAAGCGCTCCCGGGACAGAATTACCACAATGAGCAGTTCTTC. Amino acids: CASSEALPGQNYHNEQFF.

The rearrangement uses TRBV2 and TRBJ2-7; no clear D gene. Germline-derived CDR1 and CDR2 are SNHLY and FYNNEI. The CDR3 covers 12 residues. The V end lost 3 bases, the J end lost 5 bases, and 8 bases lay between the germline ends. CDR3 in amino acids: CASSDAGNEQYF. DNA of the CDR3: TGTGCCAGCAGTGATGCAGGAAACGAGCAGTACTTC.

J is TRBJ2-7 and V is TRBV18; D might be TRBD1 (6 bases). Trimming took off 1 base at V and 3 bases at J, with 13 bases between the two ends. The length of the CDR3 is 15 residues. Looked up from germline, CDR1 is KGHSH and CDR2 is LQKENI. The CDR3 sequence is CASSPLQGFDYEQYF. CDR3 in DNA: TGTGCCAGCTCACCACTACAGGGTTTTGACTACGAGCAGTACTTC.

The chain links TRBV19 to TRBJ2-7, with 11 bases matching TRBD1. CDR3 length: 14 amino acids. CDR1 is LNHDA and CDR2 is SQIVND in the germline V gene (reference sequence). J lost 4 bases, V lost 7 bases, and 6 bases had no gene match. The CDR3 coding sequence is TGTGCCAGTACCGCAGGGGACAGGGGGTACGAGCAGTACTTC. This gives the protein CASTAGDRGYEQYF.

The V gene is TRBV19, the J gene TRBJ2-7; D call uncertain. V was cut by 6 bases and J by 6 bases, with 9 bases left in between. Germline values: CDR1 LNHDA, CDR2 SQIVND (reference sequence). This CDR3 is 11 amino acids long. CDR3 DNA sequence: TGTGCCAGTAGCCGCTACGGCGAGCAGTACTTC. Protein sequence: CASSRYGEQYF.

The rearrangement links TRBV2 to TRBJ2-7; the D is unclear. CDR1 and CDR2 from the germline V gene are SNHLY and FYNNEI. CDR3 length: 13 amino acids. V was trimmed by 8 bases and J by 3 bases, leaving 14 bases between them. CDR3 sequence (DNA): TGTGCCAGCTCAGTGAGCCCCGGCTACGAGCAGTACTTC. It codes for CASSVSPGYEQYF. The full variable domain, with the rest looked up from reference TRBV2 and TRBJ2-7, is EPEVTQTPSHQVTQMGQEVILRCVPISNHLYFYWYRQILGQKVEFLVSFYNNEISEKSEIFDDQFSVERPDGSNFTLKIRSTKLEDSAMYFCASSVSPGYEQYFGPGTRLTVT.

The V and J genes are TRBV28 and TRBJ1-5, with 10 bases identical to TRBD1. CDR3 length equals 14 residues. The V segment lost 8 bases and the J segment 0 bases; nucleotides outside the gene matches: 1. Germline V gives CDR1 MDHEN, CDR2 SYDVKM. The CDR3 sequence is CASGTGASNQPQHF. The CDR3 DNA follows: TGTGCCAGCGGGACAGGGGCTAGCAATCAGCCCCAGCATTTT.

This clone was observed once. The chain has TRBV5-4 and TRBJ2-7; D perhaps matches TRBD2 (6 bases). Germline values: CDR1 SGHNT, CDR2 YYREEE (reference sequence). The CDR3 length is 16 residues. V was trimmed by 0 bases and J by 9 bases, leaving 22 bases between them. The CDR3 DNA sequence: TGTGCCAGCAGCTTGGGACTGGACTTGCCGGCCGGGGGGCAGTACTTC. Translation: CASSLGLDLPAGGQYF. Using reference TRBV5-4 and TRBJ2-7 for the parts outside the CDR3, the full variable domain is ETGVTQSPTHLIKTRGQQVTLRCSSQSGHNTVSWYQQALGQGPQFIFQYYREEENGRGNFPPRFSGLQFPNYSSELNVNALELDDSALYLCASSLGLDLPAGGQYFGPGTRLTVT.

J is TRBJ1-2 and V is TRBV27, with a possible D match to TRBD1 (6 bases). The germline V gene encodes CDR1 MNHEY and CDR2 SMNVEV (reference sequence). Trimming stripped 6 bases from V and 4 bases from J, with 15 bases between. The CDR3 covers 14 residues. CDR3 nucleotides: TGTGCCAGCAGACTTGGGGGGCCCGGCTATGGCTACACCTTC. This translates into CASRLGGPGYGYTF.

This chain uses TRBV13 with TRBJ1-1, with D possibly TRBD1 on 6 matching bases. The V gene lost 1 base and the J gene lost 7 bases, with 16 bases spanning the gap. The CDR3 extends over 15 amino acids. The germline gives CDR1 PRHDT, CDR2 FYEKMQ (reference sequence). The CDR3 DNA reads TGTGCCAGCAGCTTAGAGGGAGGAGGGGGGCTTGAAGCTTTCTTT. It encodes CASSLEGGGGLEAFF.

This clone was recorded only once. CDR3 DNA: TGCGCCAGCAGCCCGTGGACAGGGGAATATGGCTACACCTTC. This encodes CASSPWTGEYGYTF. The J gene is TRBJ1-2, the V gene TRBV4-1; TRBD1 agrees at 9 bases. The CDR3 is 14 amino acids. Germline V gene data show CDR1 as MGHRA and CDR2 as YSYEKL. Unmatched junction bases numbered 5, after V lost 4 bases and J lost 5 bases.

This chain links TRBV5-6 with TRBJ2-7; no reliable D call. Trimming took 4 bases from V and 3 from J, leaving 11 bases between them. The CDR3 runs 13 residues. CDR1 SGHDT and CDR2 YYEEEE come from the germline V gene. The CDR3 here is CASSEDVIYEQYF. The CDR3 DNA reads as TGTGCCAGCAGCGAGGACGTGATCTACGAGCAGTACTTC.

CDR3 in DNA: TGCGCCAGCAGTCAATCGGGTACAGGGATGTACTACGAGCAGTACTTC. Residues: CASSQSGTGMYYEQYF. V and J are TRBV23-1 and TRBJ2-7, with D perhaps TRBD1 (6 bases). TRBV23-1 is classed as an ORF, of uncertain function. The CDR3 totals 16 residues. Trimming left V 0 bases short and J 3 bases short, with 15 bases between.

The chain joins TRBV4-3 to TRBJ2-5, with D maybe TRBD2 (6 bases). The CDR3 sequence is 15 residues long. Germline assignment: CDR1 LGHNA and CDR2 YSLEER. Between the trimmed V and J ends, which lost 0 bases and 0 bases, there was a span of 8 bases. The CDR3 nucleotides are TGCGCCAGCAGCCAAGAAGCGGGTTACCAAGAGACCCAGTACTTC. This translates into CASSQEAGYQETQYF.

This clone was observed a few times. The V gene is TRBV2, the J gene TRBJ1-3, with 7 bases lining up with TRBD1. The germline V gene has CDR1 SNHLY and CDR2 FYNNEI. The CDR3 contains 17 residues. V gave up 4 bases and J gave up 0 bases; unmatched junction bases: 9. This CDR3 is CASSVQGRQYSGNTIYF. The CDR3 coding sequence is TGTGCCAGCAGTGTACAGGGGCGACAATACTCTGGAAACACCATATATTTT.

The CDR3 is CASIPFYNEQFF. CDR3 sequence (DNA): TGTGCCAGCATCCCTTTCTACAATGAGCAGTTCTTC. The chain uses TRBV6-1 and TRBJ2-1; D not resolved. V shed 7 bases and J shed 3 bases, with 7 bases lying between them. Germline CDR1 is MNHNS and CDR2 is SASEGT. CDR3 length: 12 amino acids.

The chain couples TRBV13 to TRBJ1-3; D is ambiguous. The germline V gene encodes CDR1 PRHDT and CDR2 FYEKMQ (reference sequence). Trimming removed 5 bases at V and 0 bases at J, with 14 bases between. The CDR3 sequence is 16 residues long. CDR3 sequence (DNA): TGTGCCAGCAGCCCCTCTGGACGGGACTCTGGAAACACCATATATTTT. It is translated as CASSPSGRDSGNTIYF.

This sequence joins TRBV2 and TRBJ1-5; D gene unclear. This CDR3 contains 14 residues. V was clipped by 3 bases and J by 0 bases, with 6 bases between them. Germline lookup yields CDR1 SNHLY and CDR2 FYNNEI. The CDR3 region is CASSDVDSNQPQHF. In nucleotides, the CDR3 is TGTGCCAGCAGTGACGTTGATAGCAATCAGCCCCAGCATTTT.

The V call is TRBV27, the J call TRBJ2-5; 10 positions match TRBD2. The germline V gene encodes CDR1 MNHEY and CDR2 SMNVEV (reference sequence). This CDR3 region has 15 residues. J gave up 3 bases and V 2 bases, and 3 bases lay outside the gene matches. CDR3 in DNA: TGTGCCAGCAGTTTAAATCTAGCGGGGGAAGAGACCCAGTACTTC. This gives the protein CASSLNLAGEETQYF.

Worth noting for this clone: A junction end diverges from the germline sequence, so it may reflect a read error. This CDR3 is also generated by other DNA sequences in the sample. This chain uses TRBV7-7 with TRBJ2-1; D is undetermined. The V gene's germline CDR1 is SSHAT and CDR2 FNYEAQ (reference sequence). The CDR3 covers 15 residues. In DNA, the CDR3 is TGTGCTAGCAGCTTAGGATTGGCTGCATACAATGAGCAGTTCTTC. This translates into CASSLGLAAYNEQFF.

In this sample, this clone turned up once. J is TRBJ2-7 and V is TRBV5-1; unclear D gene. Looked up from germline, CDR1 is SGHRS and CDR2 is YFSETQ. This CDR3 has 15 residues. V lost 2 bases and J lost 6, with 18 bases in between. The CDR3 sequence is CASSFTASDISEQYF. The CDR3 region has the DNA TGCGCCAGCAGCTTCACGGCGTCAGATATATCCGAGCAGTACTTC.

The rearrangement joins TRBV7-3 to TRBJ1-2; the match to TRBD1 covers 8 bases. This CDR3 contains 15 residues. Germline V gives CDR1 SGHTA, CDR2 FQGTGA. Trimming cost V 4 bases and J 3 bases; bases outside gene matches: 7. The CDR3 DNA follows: TGTGCCAGCAGCTCACAGGGGGGAGCGGACTATGGCTACACCTTC. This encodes CASSSQGGADYGYTF.

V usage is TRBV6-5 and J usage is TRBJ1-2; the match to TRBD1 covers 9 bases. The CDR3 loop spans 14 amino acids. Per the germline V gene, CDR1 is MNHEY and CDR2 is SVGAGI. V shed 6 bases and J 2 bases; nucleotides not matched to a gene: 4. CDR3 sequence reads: CASRPGQGNYGYTF. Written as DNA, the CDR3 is TGTGCCAGCAGACCCGGACAGGGGAACTATGGCTACACCTTC.